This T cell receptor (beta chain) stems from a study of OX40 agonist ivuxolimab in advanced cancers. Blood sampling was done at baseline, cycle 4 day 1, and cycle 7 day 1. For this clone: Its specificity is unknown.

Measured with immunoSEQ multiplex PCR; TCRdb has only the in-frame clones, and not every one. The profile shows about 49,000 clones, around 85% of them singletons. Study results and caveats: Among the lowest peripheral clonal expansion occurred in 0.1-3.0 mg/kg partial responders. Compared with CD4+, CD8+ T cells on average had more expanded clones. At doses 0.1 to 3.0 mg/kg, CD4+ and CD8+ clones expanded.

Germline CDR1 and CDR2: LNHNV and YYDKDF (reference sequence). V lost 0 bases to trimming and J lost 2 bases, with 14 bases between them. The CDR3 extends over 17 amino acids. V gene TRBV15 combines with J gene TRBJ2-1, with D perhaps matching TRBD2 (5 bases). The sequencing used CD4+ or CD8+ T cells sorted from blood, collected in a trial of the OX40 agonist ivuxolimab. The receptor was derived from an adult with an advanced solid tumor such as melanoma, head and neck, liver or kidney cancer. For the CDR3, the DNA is TGTGCCACCAGCAGAGATCTCGGCGGGTCCACCTACAATGAGCAGTTCTTC. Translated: CATSRDLGGSTYNEQFF.